This TCR beta chain originates from a study of T cell responses to AZD1222 COVID-19 vaccine. Germline V gene sequence: CDR1 DFQATT, CDR2 SNEGSKA (reference sequence). V gave up 3 bases and J gave up 3 bases, with 24 bases separating them. The CDR3 extends over 18 amino acids. Assay used: immunoSEQ multiplex PCR; TCRdb lists only in-frame clones, some missing. The sample consists of over 150,000 clones, 85% to 90% of them appearing once. This chain joins TRBV20-1 and TRBJ1-5; TRBD1 might be the D (5 bases). The specimen was peripheral blood, collected on day 0 of AZD1222 vaccination. The TCR was taken from an adult in good health. CDR3 sequence: CSASIRGQSIRSNQPQHF. CDR3 DNA: TGCAGTGCTAGTATTCGCGGACAATCAATTAGGTCCAATCAGCCCCAGCATTTT.